Below, 27 T cell receptor beta chains from the same sample are listed, as sequenced in a study of blood T cell repertoires in COVID-19. Some clones are missing from TCRdb's copy, which holds only in-frame ones; the method was immunoSEQ multiplex PCR. The table records about 140,000 clones, about four fifths of them present only once. Sequencing input: PBMCs or T cells enriched from blood (not recorded which). The receptors were gathered from a man aged 35 to 55 with acute COVID-19.

The V call is TRBV29-1, the J call TRBJ2-1, with a tentative D call TRBD2 (5 bases). There are 14 residues in the CDR3. Germline assignment: CDR1 SQVTM and CDR2 ANQGSEA. V shed 6 bases and J shed 4 bases, with 16 bases lying between them. The chain's CDR3 is CSVRSEILYNEQFF. The DNA for the CDR3 is TGCAGCGTCCGTAGCGAGATCCTATACAATGAGCAGTTCTTC.

The chain combines TRBV7-2 with TRBJ1-4, with D tentatively TRBD1 (6 bases). The length of the CDR3 is 14 residues. Per the germline V gene, CDR1 is SGHTA and CDR2 is FQGNSA. The germline V and J ends were trimmed by 4 bases and 3 bases, with 9 bases remaining between them. The CDR3 region is CASSSQGSNEKLFF. The CDR3, as DNA: TGTGCCAGCAGCTCCCAGGGGTCTAATGAAAAACTGTTTTTT.

This clone was found many times. J is TRBJ2-5 and V is TRBV24-1; 7 bases fit TRBD2. The ends lost 1 base at V and 5 bases at J; junction bases unmatched: 9. This CDR3 is built from 16 residues. Per germline, CDR1 KGHDR and CDR2 SFDVKD. CDR3 protein: CATSDFLAAGAETQYF. DNA for the CDR3: TGTGCCACCAGTGATTTCCTAGCGGCGGGAGCGGAGACCCAGTACTTC.

The chain has TRBV19 and TRBJ1-1, with D unclear. Trimming stripped 5 bases from V and 0 bases from J, with 7 bases between. The CDR3 is 13 residues long. Germline V gene sequence: CDR1 LNHDA, CDR2 SQIVND (reference sequence). The CDR3 DNA sequence: TGTGCCAGTAGTTATAGCTTGAACACTGAAGCTTTCTTT. Encoded protein: CASSYSLNTEAFF.

The chain employs TRBV5-1 and TRBJ2-7; a weak D match, TRBD2 (5 bases). The germline V and J ends were trimmed by 2 bases and 5 bases, with 14 bases remaining between them. CDR3 length: 14 amino acids. Germline CDR1 SGHRS, CDR2 YFSETQ. CDR3 sequence reads: CASSLSGVWDEQYF. The CDR3, as DNA: TGCGCCAGCAGCTTATCCGGGGTCTGGGACGAGCAGTACTTC.

This chain links TRBV7-8 with TRBJ2-7, with D possibly being TRBD1 (5 bases). The CDR3 runs to 14 residues. Per the germline V gene, CDR1 is SGHVS and CDR2 is FQNEAQ. Trimming cost V 1 base and J 3 bases, with 10 bases left between them. The DNA for the CDR3 is TGTGCCAGCAGCTTAGGCCGACAGAACTACGAGCAGTACTTC. The encoded protein is CASSLGRQNYEQYF.

This clone was seen only once. The V gene is TRBV7-9, the J gene TRBJ2-7; D possibly corresponds to TRBD1 (5 bases). Germline V lookup: CDR1 SEHNR, CDR2 FQNEAQ (reference sequence). The CDR3 has 13 residues. Between the trimmed V and J ends, which lost 8 bases and 3 bases, there was a span of 14 bases. The DNA for the CDR3 is TGTGCCAGCGGTTCTGGGGCTGACTACGAGCAGTACTTC. Translated, it gives CASGSGADYEQYF. The full variable domain, in which reference TRBV7-9 and TRBJ2-7 provide the parts outside the CDR3, is DTGVSQNPRHKITKRGQNVTFRCDPISEHNRLYWYRQTLGQGPEFLTYFQNEAQLEKSRLLSDRFSAERPKGSFSTLEIQRTEQGDSAMYLCASGSGADYEQYFGPGTRLTVT.

The chain joins TRBV6-5 to TRBJ2-7, with TRBD1 matching 7 bases. This CDR3 spans 14 amino acids. Germline V lookup: CDR1 MNHEY, CDR2 SVGAGI. Trimming cost V 6 bases and J 2 bases; bases outside gene matches: 7. CDR3 nucleotide sequence: TGTGCCAGCAGCCCGGACAGGACCCCCTACGAGCAGTACTTC. Translating it yields CASSPDRTPYEQYF.

The chain employs TRBV14 and TRBJ2-1, with D possibly TRBD2 on 5 matching bases. Trimming pared 2 bases from V and 10 bases from J, leaving 15 bases between. Germline V gene sequence: CDR1 SGHDN, CDR2 FVKESK. The CDR3 sequence is 14 residues long. The CDR3 here is CASSQTRSLREQFF. DNA for the CDR3: TGTGCCAGCAGCCAAACTAGGAGCCTGCGGGAGCAGTTCTTC.

The rearrangement uses TRBV4-1 and TRBJ1-5, with TRBD1 matching over 11 bases. Germline V CDR1 and CDR2: MGHRA, YSYEKL. Trimming at V came to 0 bases and at J to 4 bases, leaving 2 bases not matched to a gene. The CDR3 spans 16 residues. In DNA form, the CDR3 reads TGCGCCAGCAGCCAAGACGGGACAGGGGGGAATCAGCCCCAGCATTTT. Protein sequence: CASSQDGTGGNQPQHF.

The chain has TRBV12-3 or TRBV12-4 and TRBJ2-1; a possible D gene is TRBD1 (6 bases). V dropped 6 bases and J dropped 8 bases, with 11 bases sitting between them. CDR3 length: 12 residues. CDR3 amino acids: CASRPGVDEQFF. The CDR3 bases are TGTGCCAGCAGGCCAGGGGTGGATGAGCAGTTCTTC.

This clone occurred once. The chain uses TRBV19 and TRBJ2-7; TRBD1 matches 8 bases. V shed 3 bases, J shed 3 bases, and the junction held 13 bases outside the gene matches. This CDR3 comprises 17 residues. Germline V gene lookup returns CDR1 LNHDA and CDR2 SQIVND (reference sequence). The DNA for the CDR3 is TGTGCCAGTAGTATGGGACAGGCTCCGAGGGGCGGCTACGAGCAGTACTTC. Translation gives CASSMGQAPRGGYEQYF.

V usage is TRBV9 and J usage is TRBJ2-3; 11 bases are a match to TRBD2. The CDR3 consists of 19 residues. The V gene end was trimmed by 3 bases and the J gene end by 0 bases; junction bases not matched to a gene: 12. Germline CDR1 is SGDLS and CDR2 is YYNGEE. The CDR3 nucleotides read TGTGCCAGCAGCGATCCGGGACTAGCGGAAACCTCTAGCACAGATACGCAGTATTTT. Amino acid sequence: CASSDPGLAETSSTDTQYF.

This chain uses TRBV18 with TRBJ2-2, with a possible D match to TRBD2 (6 bases). The CDR3 extends over 16 amino acids. Trimming cost V 0 bases and J 3 bases, with 11 bases left between them. Germline V lookup: CDR1 KGHSH, CDR2 LQKENI. The CDR3: CASSPPQGGDTGELFF. CDR3 coding DNA: TGTGCCAGCTCACCACCGCAGGGAGGCGACACCGGGGAGCTGTTTTTT.

V is TRBV7-8 and J is TRBJ2-5; perhaps TRBD1 as D (5 bases). From germline, CDR1 is SGHVS and CDR2 FQNEAQ. V shed 2 bases and J shed 2 bases, with 15 bases lying between them. This CDR3 spans 16 amino acids. CDR3 nucleotides: TGTGCCAGCAGCTTACTCGGCGGACACGAGCAAGAGACCCAGTACTTC. It specifies CASSLLGGHEQETQYF. Full variable domain (remainder filled in from reference TRBV7-8 and TRBJ2-5): GAGVSQSPRYKVAKRGQDVALRCDPISGHVSLFWYQQALGQGPEFLTYFQNEAQLDKSGLPSDRFFAERPEGSVSTLKIQRTQQEDSAVYLCASSLLGGHEQETQYFGPGTRLLVL.

V is TRBV19 and J is TRBJ2-2; D remains ambiguous. V lost 6 bases and J 8 bases, leaving 13 bases between the germline ends. The CDR3 is 13 amino acids. The V gene's germline CDR1 is LNHDA and CDR2 SQIVND (reference sequence). CDR3 bases: TGTGCCAGTAGCCCCGTTTACCAGGGGGAGCTGTTTTTT. Its translation: CASSPVYQGELFF. Together with reference TRBV19 and TRBJ2-2, the CDR3 gives the full variable domain: DGGITQSPKYLFRKEGQNVTLSCEQNLNHDAMYWYRQDPGQGLRLIYYSQIVNDFQKGDIAEGYSVSREKKESFPLTVTSAQKNPTAFYLCASSPVYQGELFFGEGSRLTVL.

The rearrangement uses TRBV7-9 and TRBJ1-2; weak D call: TRBD1 (6 bases). This CDR3 comprises 15 residues. Germline CDR1 and CDR2: SEHNR and FQNEAQ (reference sequence). The germline V and J ends were trimmed by 5 bases and 0 bases, with 13 bases remaining between them. CDR3 loop: CASSPAGTPNYGYTF. For the CDR3, the DNA is TGTGCCAGCAGCCCGGCCGGGACACCTAACTATGGCTACACCTTC. Looking up the rest from reference TRBV7-9 and TRBJ1-2 gives the full variable domain: DTGVSQNPRHKITKRGQNVTFRCDPISEHNRLYWYRQTLGQGPEFLTYFQNEAQLEKSRLLSDRFSAERPKGSFSTLEIQRTEQGDSAMYLCASSPAGTPNYGYTFGSGTRLTVV.

This chain connects TRBV6-5 to TRBJ2-5; 9 nucleotides match TRBD2. The length of the CDR3 is 15 residues. After removal of 6 bases from V and 4 bases from J, the junction contained 9 bases not matched to a gene. CDR1 MNHEY and CDR2 SVGAGI come from the germline V gene. DNA for the CDR3: TGTGCCAGCAGAGTGGCGGGAGGGCCGGGAGAGACCCAGTACTTC. Its translation is CASRVAGGPGETQYF.

The chain couples TRBV7-2 to TRBJ2-7; a weak D match, TRBD2 (6 bases). The CDR3 contains 16 residues. V gave up 1 base and J gave up 7 bases, with 20 bases separating them. CDR1 is SGHTA and CDR2 is FQGNSA in the germline V gene. The DNA for the CDR3 is TGTGCCAGCAGCTTAGGGGGAGCAAGCTTCCGGGAGGAGCAGTACTTC. It yields the protein CASSLGGASFREEQYF.

V usage is TRBV15 and J usage is TRBJ2-1; 9 nucleotides line up with TRBD1. With 3 bases clipped from V and 8 bases from J, the junction kept 5 bases outside the gene matches. Germline CDR1 reads LNHNV; CDR2 reads YYDKDF (reference sequence). There are 14 residues in the CDR3. The DNA for the CDR3 is TGTGCCACCAGCAGGGCGGGACAGGGCGATGAGCAGTTCTTC. Residues: CATSRAGQGDEQFF.

This clone was detected only a few times. The chain uses TRBV11-2 and TRBJ2-1; TRBD2 matches 9 bases. J was trimmed by 5 bases and V by 4 bases; bases with no gene match: 12. Germline CDR1 reads SGHAT; CDR2 reads FQNNGV. The CDR3 loop spans 17 amino acids. This chain's CDR3 is CASSSDVLAGTHNEQFF. CDR3 DNA sequence: TGTGCCAGCAGCTCCGATGTTCTAGCGGGGACACACAATGAGCAGTTCTTC.

This clone was detected a few times. Here the CDR3 reads CASSLGRNTEAFF. The CDR3 bases are TGCGCCAGCAGCTTGGGGAGGAACACTGAAGCTTTCTTT. This chain links TRBV5-1 with TRBJ1-1; D uncertain. The CDR3 has 13 amino acids. Trimming removed 0 bases at V and 1 base at J, with 4 bases between. CDR1 and CDR2 (germline): SGHRS, YFSETQ. Drawing the rest from reference TRBV5-1 and TRBJ1-1, the complete variable domain is KAGVTQTPRYLIKTRGQQVTLSCSPISGHRSVSWYQQTPGQGLQFLFEYFSETQRNKGNFPGRFSGRQFSNSRSEMNVSTLELGDSALYLCASSLGRNTEAFFGQGTRLTVV.

The chain is built from TRBV2 and TRBJ2-7; TRBD1 matches at 9 bases. The trim removed 1 base at V and 6 bases at J, leaving 7 bases unmatched. The CDR3 spans 15 residues. Germline assignment: CDR1 SNHLY and CDR2 FYNNEI. The CDR3 region has the DNA TGTGCCAGCAGTGAAGAGAGGACAGGGGTAGGCGAGCAGTACTTC. Amino acids: CASSEERTGVGEQYF.

J is TRBJ2-3 and V is TRBV6-5; 14 bases match TRBD2. Germline-derived CDR1 and CDR2 are MNHEY and SVGAGI. Unmatched junction bases numbered 3, after V lost 6 bases and J lost 4 bases. This CDR3 is 15 amino acids long. The CDR3 sequence: CASSGTSGRPDTQYF. The CDR3 coding sequence is TGTGCCAGCAGCGGGACTAGCGGGAGACCAGATACGCAGTATTTT.

The chain combines TRBV3-1 (or the pseudogene TRBV3-2) with TRBJ1-4, with a weak D call TRBD1 (6 bases). The CDR3 length is 15 residues. Trimming took off 4 bases at V and 2 bases at J, with 11 bases between the two ends. Germline V lookup: CDR1 LGHDT, CDR2 YNNKEL (reference sequence). CDR3 nucleotide sequence: TGTGCCAGCAGCCCCATACAGGGTACTAATGAAAAACTGTTTTTT. Protein sequence: CASSPIQGTNEKLFF.

J is TRBJ1-2 and V is TRBV19; 9 nucleotides line up with TRBD1. CDR3 length: 16 amino acids. J gave up 5 bases and V 5 bases, and 12 bases lay outside the gene matches. Germline-derived CDR1 and CDR2 are LNHDA and SQIVND (reference sequence). The CDR3 protein is CASSPGTGLIGYGYTF. CDR3 in DNA: TGTGCCAGTAGTCCAGGGACAGGGTTGATTGGATATGGCTACACCTTC.

The rearrangement links TRBV15 to TRBJ2-1; 9 bases match TRBD1. V was pared by 2 bases and J by 3 bases, with 5 bases of the junction left unmatched. From germline, CDR1 is LNHNV and CDR2 YYDKDF (reference sequence). The CDR3 has 16 residues. Here the CDR3 DNA reads TGTGCCACCAGCAGAACCCGGGACAGGGACTACAATGAGCAGTTCTTC. The encoded protein is CATSRTRDRDYNEQFF.